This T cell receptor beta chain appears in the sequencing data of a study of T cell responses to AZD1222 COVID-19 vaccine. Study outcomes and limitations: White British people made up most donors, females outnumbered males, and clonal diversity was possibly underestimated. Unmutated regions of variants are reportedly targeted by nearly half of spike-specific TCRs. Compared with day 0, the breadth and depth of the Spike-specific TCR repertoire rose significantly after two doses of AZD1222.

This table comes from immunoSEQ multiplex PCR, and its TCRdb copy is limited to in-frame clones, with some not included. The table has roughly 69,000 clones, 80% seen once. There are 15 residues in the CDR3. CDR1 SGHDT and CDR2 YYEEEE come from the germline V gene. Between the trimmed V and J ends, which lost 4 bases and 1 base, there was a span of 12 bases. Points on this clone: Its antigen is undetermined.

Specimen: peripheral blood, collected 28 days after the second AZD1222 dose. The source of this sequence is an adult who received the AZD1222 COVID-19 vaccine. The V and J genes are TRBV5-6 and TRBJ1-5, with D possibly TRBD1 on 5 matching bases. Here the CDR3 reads CASSLGSGSNQPQHF. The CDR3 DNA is TGTGCCAGCAGCCTCGGTTCAGGGAGCAATCAGCCCCAGCATTTT.